The 13 T cell receptor beta chains given below trace back to one sample, sequenced in a study of regulatory T cells in long-lasting Graves disease. The authors built TCR beta libraries using iRepertoire HTBI primers and Arm-PCR of CDR3 regions. One entry per CDR3 protein, called by TCRdb with MiXCR from the multiplex PCR reads. The sample contains about 660,000 distinct CDR3 sequences, around 30% of which appear only once. Time point indicated: persistent/refractory GD, antithyroid drugs over 5 years with positive TRAb. Following extraction of RNA from PBMCs, that RNA was used to make the TCR library. The specimen comprised peripheral blood mononuclear cells (PBMCs), sampled when the disease was refractory, from a patient treated with antithyroid drugs. These receptors originate from a female donor with Graves disease.

The V call is TRBV19, the J call TRBJ2-6, with a tentative D call TRBD2 (5 bases). The germline CDR1 and CDR2 sequences are LNHDA and SQIVND (reference sequence). This CDR3 region has 14 residues. With 2 bases removed from V and 4 bases from J, the gap between germline ends came to 6 bases. CDR3 in amino acids: CASSISGGANVLTF. The CDR3 bases are TGTGCCAGTAGTATAAGCGGCGGGGCCAACGTCCTGACTTTC.

This clonotype was observed a handful of times. The chain links TRBV19 to TRBJ2-7; 7 bases are a match to TRBD1. The CDR3 has 13 amino acids. J gave up 3 bases and V 9 bases, and 8 bases lay outside the gene matches. CDR1 is LNHDA, CDR2 SQIVND, per germline (reference sequence). CDR3 sequence reads: CASSPGQYYEQYF. The CDR3 DNA reads as TGTGCCAGCAGCCCGGGACAGTACTACGAGCAGTACTTC. Variable domain in full (rest from reference TRBV19 and TRBJ2-7): DGGITQSPKYLFRKEGQNVTLSCEQNLNHDAMYWYRQDPGQGLRLIYYSQIVNDFQKGDIAEGYSVSREKKESFPLTVTSAQKNPTAFYLCASSPGQYYEQYFGPGTRLTVT.

This clonotype was counted only a few times. The V call is TRBV20-1, the J call TRBJ2-5; 10 nucleotides agree with TRBD2. Germline lookup yields CDR1 DFQATT and CDR2 SNEGSKA (reference sequence). The CDR3 covers 13 residues. After removal of 6 bases from V and 5 bases from J, the junction contained 6 bases not matched to a gene. The CDR3 region is CSAGLADPETQYF. The DNA for the CDR3 is TGCAGTGCCGGACTAGCGGACCCGGAGACCCAGTACTTC.

The V call is TRBV19, the J call TRBJ2-7; D is unclear. Germline-derived CDR1 and CDR2 are LNHDA and SQIVND (reference sequence). With 5 bases removed from V and 4 bases from J, the gap between germline ends came to 18 bases. The CDR3 contains 15 residues. CDR3 in DNA: TGTGCCAGTAGTCGGCAGACCGATCCCGGGTACGAGCAGTACTTC. As protein: CASSRQTDPGYEQYF.

The chain carries TRBV4-1 and TRBJ1-2, with 9 bases that match TRBD1. Germline trimming cut 2 bases from V and 6 bases from J; bases unmatched to any gene: 10. In germline, CDR1 is MGHRA, CDR2 YSYEKL. There are 16 residues in the CDR3. As DNA, the CDR3 is TGCGCCAGCAGCCAACCAAAGGATGGGACAGGGAATGGCTACACCTTC. Its protein is CASSQPKDGTGNGYTF.

The CDR3 loop is CATGRGPSPNTEAFF. CDR3 coding DNA: TGTGCCACCGGAAGGGGACCCTCTCCGAACACTGAAGCTTTCTTT. This sequence joins TRBV27 and TRBJ1-1, with D perhaps TRBD1 (5 bases). The germline CDR1 and CDR2 sequences are MNHEY and SMNVEV (reference sequence). With 10 bases removed from V and 1 base from J, the gap between germline ends came to 19 bases. The CDR3 contains 15 residues.

The CDR3 DNA reads TGTGCCAGCAGTACCCGCCCCAACGACGAAAAACTGTTTTTT. Translation: CASSTRPNDEKLFF. The rearrangement joins TRBV28 to TRBJ1-4; D is uncertain. Germline V CDR1 and CDR2: MDHEN, SYDVKM. The CDR3 sequence is 14 residues long. Trimming removed 5 bases at V and 8 bases at J, with 15 bases between.

At least ten counts were recorded for this clonotype. The chain employs TRBV12-3 or TRBV12-4 and TRBJ1-2, with 9 bases that match TRBD1. V dropped 6 bases and J dropped 5; count of bases not matched to a gene: 4. The CDR3 runs to 13 residues. The CDR3 is CASSRGQGYGYTF. CDR3 in DNA: TGTGCCAGCAGCCGGGGACAGGGTTATGGCTACACCTTC.

This chain connects TRBV29-1 to TRBJ1-4, with D hard to call. This CDR3 is built from 12 residues. Germline assignment: CDR1 SQVTM and CDR2 ANQGSEA. The germline V and J ends were trimmed by 7 bases and 7 bases, with 13 bases remaining between them. The CDR3 sequence: CSALVVGEKLFF. The DNA for the CDR3 is TGCAGCGCGCTAGTAGTGGGTGAAAAACTGTTTTTT.

The chain uses TRBV6-1 and TRBJ2-3; D may be TRBD2 (5 bases). Deletions cut 6 bases from V and 6 bases from J, with 13 bases between. CDR1 and CDR2 (germline): MNHNS, SASEGT. This CDR3 comprises 13 residues. CDR3 DNA: TGTGCCAGCAGCACCCTTGGGGAGGATACGCAGTATTTT. Translation gives CASSTLGEDTQYF.

The chain uses TRBV7-9 and TRBJ1-1; D perhaps matches TRBD1 (5 bases). The CDR3 extends over 14 amino acids. Germline V gene data show CDR1 as SEHNR and CDR2 as FQNEAQ (reference sequence). V was cut by 5 bases and J by 8 bases, with 18 bases left in between. The CDR3 sequence: CASSPGSPNLEAFF. The CDR3 nucleotides read TGTGCCAGCAGCCCAGGGAGCCCGAACTTGGAAGCTTTCTTT.

DNA for the CDR3: TGTGCCAGCAGCCAGCGGGATAAGGGCGAGCAGTACTTC. It encodes CASSQRDKGEQYF. The rearrangement uses TRBV11-3 and TRBJ2-7; 7 positions match TRBD2. J gave up 6 bases and V 5 bases, and 7 bases lay outside the gene matches. The CDR3 sequence is 13 residues long. Germline-derived CDR1 and CDR2 are SGHNT and YENEEA.

This clonotype was counted only a few times. The V gene is TRBV28, the J gene TRBJ1-2, with D maybe TRBD1 (6 bases). Germline loops: CDR1 MDHEN, CDR2 SYDVKM. The germline V and J ends were trimmed by 6 bases and 2 bases, with 13 bases remaining between them. The CDR3 spans 14 residues. CDR3 in amino acids: CASSPGGQNYGYTF. Here the CDR3 DNA reads TGTGCCAGCAGCCCGGGGGGGCAGAACTATGGCTACACCTTC.